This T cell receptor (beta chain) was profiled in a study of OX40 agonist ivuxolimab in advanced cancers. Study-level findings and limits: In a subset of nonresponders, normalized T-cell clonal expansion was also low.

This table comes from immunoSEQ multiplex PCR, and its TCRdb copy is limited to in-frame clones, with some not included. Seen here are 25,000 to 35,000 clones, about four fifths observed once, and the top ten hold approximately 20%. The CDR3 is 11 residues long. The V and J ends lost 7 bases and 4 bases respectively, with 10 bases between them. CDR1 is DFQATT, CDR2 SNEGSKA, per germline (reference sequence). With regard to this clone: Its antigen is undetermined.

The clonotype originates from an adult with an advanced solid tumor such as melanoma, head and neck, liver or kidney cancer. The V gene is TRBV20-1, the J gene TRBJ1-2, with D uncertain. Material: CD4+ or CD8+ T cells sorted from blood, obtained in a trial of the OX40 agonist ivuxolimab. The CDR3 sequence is CSVSRGYGYTF. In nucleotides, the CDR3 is TGCAGTGTCAGCCGGGGCTATGGCTACACCTTC.